A single sample gave rise to the 2 T cell receptor beta chains below, sequenced in a study of OX40 agonist ivuxolimab in advanced cancers. Clones were read by immunoSEQ multiplex PCR, and TCRdb kept only the in-frame ones, dropping some. The data show about 19,000 clones, roughly 85% seen once. This material consisted of CD4+ or CD8+ T cells sorted from blood, taken in a trial of the OX40 agonist ivuxolimab. The receptors were sampled from an adult with an advanced solid tumor such as melanoma, head and neck, liver or kidney cancer.

The chain employs TRBV5-5 and TRBJ1-5; D not certain. V lost 4 bases and J 0 bases, leaving 11 bases between the germline ends. The V gene's germline CDR1 is SGHKS and CDR2 YYEKEE (reference sequence). The CDR3 spans 15 residues. The CDR3 here is CASSPALYSNQPQHF. Here the CDR3 DNA reads TGTGCCAGCAGCCCGGCCTTATATAGCAATCAGCCCCAGCATTTT.

The V gene is TRBV7-9, the J gene TRBJ1-5, with D possibly matching TRBD1 (6 bases). With 9 bases removed from V and 7 bases from J, the gap between germline ends came to 19 bases. This CDR3 is 14 amino acids long. Germline V gene data show CDR1 as SEHNR and CDR2 as FQNEAQ (reference sequence). CDR3 bases: TGTGCCAGTGGGGCTGGGGGGGCACCGCAGCCCCAGCATTTT. Protein: CASGAGGAPQPQHF.